The subject of this entry is one T cell receptor beta chain. CDR1 is MDHEN, CDR2 SYDVKM, per germline. This CDR3 is built from 15 residues. The J segment lost 5 bases and the V segment lost 6 bases, leaving 6 bases of the junction unmatched. The deep-level immunoSEQ assay was used. The sequenced material, unsorted PBMC DNA, was run on ten immunoSEQ deep assay plates. Sequencing was performed with immunoSEQ multiplex PCR; in TCRdb, only in-frame clones are kept and a portion is missing. The table records about 460,000 clones, approximately 71% of them present only once. These data are taken from a study of shared clonotypes between healthy human individuals. Study summary: Samples came from a couple of female and a few male donors aged 18 to 49.

Sequencing was carried out using PBMCs. The rearrangement joins TRBV28 to TRBJ2-1; 11 nucleotides line up with TRBD2. This sequence was found in a woman aged 40 to 55 in good health. Some clones in this sample may be carry-over from other donors' samples. The CDR3 spells CASSAQGLADNEQFF. The CDR3 DNA sequence: TGTGCCAGCAGCGCACAGGGACTAGCGGACAATGAGCAGTTCTTC.